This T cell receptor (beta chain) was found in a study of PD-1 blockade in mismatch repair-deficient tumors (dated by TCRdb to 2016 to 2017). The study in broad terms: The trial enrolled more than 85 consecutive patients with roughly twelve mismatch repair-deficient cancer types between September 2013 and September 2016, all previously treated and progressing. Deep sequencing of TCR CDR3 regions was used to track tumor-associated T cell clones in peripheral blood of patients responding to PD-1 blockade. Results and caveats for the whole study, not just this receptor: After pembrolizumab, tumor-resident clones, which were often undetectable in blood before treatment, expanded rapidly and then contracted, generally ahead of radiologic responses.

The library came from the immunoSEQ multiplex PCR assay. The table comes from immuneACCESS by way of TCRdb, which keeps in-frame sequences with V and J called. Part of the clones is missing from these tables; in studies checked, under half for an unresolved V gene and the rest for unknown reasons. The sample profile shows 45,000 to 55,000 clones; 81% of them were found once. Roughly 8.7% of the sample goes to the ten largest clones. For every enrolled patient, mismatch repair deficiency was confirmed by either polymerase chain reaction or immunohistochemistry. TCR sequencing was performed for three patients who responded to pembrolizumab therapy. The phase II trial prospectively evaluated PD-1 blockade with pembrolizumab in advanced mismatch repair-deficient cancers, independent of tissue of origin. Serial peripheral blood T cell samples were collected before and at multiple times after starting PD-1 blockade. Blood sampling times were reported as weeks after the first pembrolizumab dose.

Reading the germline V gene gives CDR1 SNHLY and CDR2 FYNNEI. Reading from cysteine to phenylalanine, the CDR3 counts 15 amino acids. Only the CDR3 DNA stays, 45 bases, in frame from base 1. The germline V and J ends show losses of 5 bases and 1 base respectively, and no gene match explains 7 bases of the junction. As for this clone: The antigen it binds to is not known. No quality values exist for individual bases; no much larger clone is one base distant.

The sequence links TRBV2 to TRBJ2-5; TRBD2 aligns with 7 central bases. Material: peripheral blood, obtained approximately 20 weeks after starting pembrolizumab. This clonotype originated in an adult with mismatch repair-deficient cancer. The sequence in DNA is TGTGCCAGCAGTCCACAGACTAGCAGCCAAGAGACCCAGTACTTC. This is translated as CASSPQTSSQETQYF.